Listed below are T cell receptor beta chains from one sample, sequenced in a study of cytomegalovirus exposure and HLA in healthy donors. Profiling relied on immunoSEQ multiplex PCR, and the TCRdb table lists in-frame clones only, not all of them. The table records around 45,000 clones, 51% of them present only once. Material: PBMCs. Every receptor here comes from a man in his 60s in good health and CMV-seronegative. The CDR3 runs from the conserved cysteine through the conserved F or W. Fields, in order: V gene, J gene, D gene, clone size, CDR3 protein, CDR3 DNA. A D gene is named only where the DNA matches it firmly. Not every row has a clone size; where given, it reads once, few, many or a size class.

TRBV11-3,TRBJ2-1,.,.,CASSLGDSGNEQFF,TGTGCCAGCAGCTTAGGGGACTCGGGTAATGAGCAGTTCTTC
TRBV4-1,TRBJ2-2,TRBD1,few,CASSQLQGANGELFF,TGCGCCAGCAGCCAGCTACAGGGGGCAAACGGGGAGCTGTTTTTT
TRBV29-1,TRBJ1-4,TRBD1,.,CSVESGTANEKLFF,TGCAGCGTTGAATCCGGGACAGCTAATGAAAAACTGTTTTTT
TRBV27,TRBJ1-5,.,.,CASRLQRYSNQPQHF,TGTGCCAGCAGGCTACAGAGATATAGCAATCAGCCCCAGCATTTT
TRBV7-9,TRBJ2-6,.,few,CASSPQSGANVLTF,TGTGCCAGCAGCCCCCAATCTGGGGCCAACGTCCTGACTTTC
TRBV2,TRBJ1-1,TRBD1,.,CASRTGKRNTEAFF,TGTGCCAGCAGGACAGGGAAGAGGAACACTGAAGCTTTCTTT
TRBV6-5,TRBJ1-2,TRBD1,.,CASKLDRTNYGYTF,TGTGCCAGCAAATTGGACAGGACTAACTATGGCTACACCTTC
TRBV28,TRBJ2-7,TRBD2,few,CASALLAGAYEQYF,TGTGCCAGCGCCCTACTAGCGGGAGCCTACGAGCAGTACTTC
TRBV4-3,TRBJ2-4,TRBD1,.,CASSQGRTGDSKNIQYF,TGCGCCAGCAGCCAAGGTCGAACAGGGGATTCCAAAAACATTCAGTACTTC
TRBV30,TRBJ2-7,.,.,CAWSPQGLRRQYF,TGTGCCTGGAGTCCCCAGGGACTCCGAAGGCAGTACTTC